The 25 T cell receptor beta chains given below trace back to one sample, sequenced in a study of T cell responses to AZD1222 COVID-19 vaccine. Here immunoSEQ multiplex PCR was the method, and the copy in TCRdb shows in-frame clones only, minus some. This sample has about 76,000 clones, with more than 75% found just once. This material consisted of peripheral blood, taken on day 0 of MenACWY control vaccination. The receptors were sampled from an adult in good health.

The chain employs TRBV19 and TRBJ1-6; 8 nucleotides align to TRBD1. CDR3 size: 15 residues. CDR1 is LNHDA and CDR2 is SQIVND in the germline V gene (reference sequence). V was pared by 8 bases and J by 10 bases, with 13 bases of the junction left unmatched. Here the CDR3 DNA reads TGTGCCAGTCGTTCAGGACAGGGTGGGGGATCACCCCTCCACTTT. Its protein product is CASRSGQGGGSPLHF.

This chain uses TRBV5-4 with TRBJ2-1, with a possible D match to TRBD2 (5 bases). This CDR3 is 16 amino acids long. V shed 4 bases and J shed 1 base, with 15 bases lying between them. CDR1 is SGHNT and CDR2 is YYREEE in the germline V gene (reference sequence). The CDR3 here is CASSPAGRRSYNEQFF. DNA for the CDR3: TGTGCCAGCAGCCCCGCGGGTAGGCGGTCCTACAATGAGCAGTTCTTC. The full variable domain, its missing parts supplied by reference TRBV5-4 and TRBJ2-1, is ETGVTQSPTHLIKTRGQQVTLRCSSQSGHNTVSWYQQALGQGPQFIFQYYREEENGRGNFPPRFSGLQFPNYSSELNVNALELDDSALYLCASSPAGRRSYNEQFFGPGTRLTVL.

DNA of the CDR3: TGTGCCATCAGTGAGTCCCTAAAATACGAGCAGTACTTC. This encodes CAISESLKYEQYF. The chain combines TRBV10-3 with TRBJ2-7, with no clear D. V lost 0 bases and J lost 4, with 7 bases in between. The germline CDR1 and CDR2 sequences are ENHRY and SYGVKD. There are 13 residues in the CDR3.

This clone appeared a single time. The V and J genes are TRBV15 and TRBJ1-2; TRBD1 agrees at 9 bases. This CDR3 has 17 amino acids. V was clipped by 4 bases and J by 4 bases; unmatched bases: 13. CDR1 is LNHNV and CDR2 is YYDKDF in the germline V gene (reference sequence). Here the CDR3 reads CATSTGRDRVPIYGYTF. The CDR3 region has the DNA TGTGCCACCAGCACAGGGAGGGACAGGGTACCGATCTATGGCTACACCTTC.

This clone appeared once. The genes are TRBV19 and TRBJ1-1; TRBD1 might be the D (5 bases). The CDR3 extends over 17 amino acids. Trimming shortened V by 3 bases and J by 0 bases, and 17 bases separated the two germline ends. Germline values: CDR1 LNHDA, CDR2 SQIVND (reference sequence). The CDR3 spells CASSILAEWDLNTEAFF. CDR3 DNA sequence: TGTGCCAGTAGTATCCTGGCAGAGTGGGACCTGAACACTGAAGCTTTCTTT.

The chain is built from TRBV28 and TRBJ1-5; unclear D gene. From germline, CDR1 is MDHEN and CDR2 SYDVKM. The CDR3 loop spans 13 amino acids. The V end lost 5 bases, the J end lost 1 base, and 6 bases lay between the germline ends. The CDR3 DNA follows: TGTGCCAGCAGTCGGGGAAGCAATCAGCCCCAGCATTTT. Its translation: CASSRGSNQPQHF.

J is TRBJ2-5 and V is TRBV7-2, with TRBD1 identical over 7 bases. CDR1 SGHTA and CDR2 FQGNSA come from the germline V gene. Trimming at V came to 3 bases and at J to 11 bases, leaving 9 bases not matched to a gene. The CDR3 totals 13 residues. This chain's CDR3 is CASSFGTAEAQYF. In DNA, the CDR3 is TGTGCCAGCAGCTTTGGGACAGCAGAAGCACAGTACTTC.

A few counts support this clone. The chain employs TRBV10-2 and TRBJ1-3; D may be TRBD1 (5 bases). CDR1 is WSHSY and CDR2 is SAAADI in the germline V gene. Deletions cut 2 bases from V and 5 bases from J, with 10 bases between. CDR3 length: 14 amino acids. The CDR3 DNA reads TGCGCCAGCAGTGAGAGGCAGGGCAGAAACACCATATATTTT. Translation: CASSERQGRNTIYF.

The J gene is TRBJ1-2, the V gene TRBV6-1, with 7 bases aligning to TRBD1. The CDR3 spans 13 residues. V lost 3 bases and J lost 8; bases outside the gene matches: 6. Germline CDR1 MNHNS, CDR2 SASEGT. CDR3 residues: CASSDPTGPGYTF. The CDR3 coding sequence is TGTGCCAGCAGTGACCCGACAGGGCCCGGCTACACCTTC.

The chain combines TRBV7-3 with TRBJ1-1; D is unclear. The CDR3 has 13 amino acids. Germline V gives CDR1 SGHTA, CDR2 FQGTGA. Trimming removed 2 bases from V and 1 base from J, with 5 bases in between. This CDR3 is CASSLGRNTEAFF. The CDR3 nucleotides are TGTGCCAGCAGCTTAGGGCGGAACACTGAAGCTTTCTTT.

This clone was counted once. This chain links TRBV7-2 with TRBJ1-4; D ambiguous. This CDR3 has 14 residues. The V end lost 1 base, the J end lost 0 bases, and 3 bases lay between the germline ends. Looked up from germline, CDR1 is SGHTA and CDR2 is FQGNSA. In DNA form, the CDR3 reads TGTGCCAGCAGCTTAGTTTCAACTAATGAAAAACTGTTTTTT. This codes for CASSLVSTNEKLFF.

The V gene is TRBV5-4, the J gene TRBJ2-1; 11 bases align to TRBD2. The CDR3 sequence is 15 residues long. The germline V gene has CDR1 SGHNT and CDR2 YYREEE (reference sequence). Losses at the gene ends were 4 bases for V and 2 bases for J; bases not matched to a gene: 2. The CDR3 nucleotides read TGTGCCAGCAGCCCGACTAGCGGGACCTACAATGAGCAGTTCTTC. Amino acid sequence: CASSPTSGTYNEQFF.

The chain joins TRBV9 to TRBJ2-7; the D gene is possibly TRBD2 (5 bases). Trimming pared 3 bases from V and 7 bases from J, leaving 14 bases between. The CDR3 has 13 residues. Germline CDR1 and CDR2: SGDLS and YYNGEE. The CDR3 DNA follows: TGTGCCAGCAGCGAGTGGCCGACTACGGAGCAGTACTTC. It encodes CASSEWPTTEQYF.

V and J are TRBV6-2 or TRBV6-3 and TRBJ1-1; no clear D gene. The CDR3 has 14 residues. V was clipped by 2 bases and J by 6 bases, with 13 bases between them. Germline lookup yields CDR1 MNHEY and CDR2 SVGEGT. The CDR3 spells CASSYRVWISEAFF. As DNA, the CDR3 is TGTGCCAGCAGTTACCGGGTGTGGATATCTGAAGCTTTCTTT.

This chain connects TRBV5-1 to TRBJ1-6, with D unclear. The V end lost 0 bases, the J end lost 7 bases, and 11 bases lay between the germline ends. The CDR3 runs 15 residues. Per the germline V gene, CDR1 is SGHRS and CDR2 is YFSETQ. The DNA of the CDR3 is TGCGCCAGCAGCTTGGCCGTGGGAGAGAATTCACCCCTCCACTTT. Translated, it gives CASSLAVGENSPLHF.

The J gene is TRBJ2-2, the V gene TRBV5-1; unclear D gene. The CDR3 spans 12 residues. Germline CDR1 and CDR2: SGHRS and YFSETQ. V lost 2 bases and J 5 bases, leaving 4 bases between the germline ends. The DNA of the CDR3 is TGCGCCAGCAGCTTTAGTACCGGGGAGCTGTTTTTT. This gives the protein CASSFSTGELFF.

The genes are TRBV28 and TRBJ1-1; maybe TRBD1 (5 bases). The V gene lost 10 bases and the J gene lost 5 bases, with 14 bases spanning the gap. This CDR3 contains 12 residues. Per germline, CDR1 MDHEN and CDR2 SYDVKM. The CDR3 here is CAIVQGGTEAFF. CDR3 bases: TGTGCCATCGTCCAGGGAGGGACTGAAGCTTTCTTT.

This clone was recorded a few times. CDR3 loop: CASSPGRVDYGYTF. The CDR3 coding sequence is TGTGCCAGCTCACCAGGGAGGGTCGACTATGGCTACACCTTC. The rearrangement links TRBV18 to TRBJ1-2; no definite D call. V was cut by 2 bases and J by 3 bases, with 10 bases left in between. The length of the CDR3 is 14 residues. Germline V gene lookup returns CDR1 KGHSH and CDR2 LQKENI.

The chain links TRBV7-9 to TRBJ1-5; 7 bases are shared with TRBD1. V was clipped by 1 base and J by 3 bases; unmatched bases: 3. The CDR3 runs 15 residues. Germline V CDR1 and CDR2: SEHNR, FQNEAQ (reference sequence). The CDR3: CASSLEGQDNQPQHF. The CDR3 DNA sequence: TGTGCCAGCAGCTTAGAAGGACAGGACAATCAGCCCCAGCATTTT.

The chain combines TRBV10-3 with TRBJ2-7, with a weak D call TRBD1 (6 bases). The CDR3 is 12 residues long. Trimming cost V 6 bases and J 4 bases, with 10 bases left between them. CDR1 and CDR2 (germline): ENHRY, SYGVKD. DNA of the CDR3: TGTGCCATCAGCGGACAGACTTACGAGCAGTACTTC. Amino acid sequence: CAISGQTYEQYF.

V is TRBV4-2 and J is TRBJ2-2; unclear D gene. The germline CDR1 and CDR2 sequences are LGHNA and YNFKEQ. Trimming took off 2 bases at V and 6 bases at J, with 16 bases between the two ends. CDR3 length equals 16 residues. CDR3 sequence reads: CASSQLELVSPGELFF. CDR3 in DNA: TGTGCCAGCAGCCAATTGGAGCTTGTTAGTCCCGGGGAGCTGTTTTTT.

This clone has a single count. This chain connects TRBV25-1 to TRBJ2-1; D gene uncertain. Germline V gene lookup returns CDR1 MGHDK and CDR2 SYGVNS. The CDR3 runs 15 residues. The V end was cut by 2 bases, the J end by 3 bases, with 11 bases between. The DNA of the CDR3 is TGTGCCAGCAGTGAACTCGGACGGAGCTACAATGAGCAGTTCTTC. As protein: CASSELGRSYNEQFF.

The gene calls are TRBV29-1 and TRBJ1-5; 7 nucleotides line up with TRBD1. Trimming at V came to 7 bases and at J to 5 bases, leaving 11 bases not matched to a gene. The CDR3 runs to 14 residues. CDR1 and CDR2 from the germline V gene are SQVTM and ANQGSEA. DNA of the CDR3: TGCAGCGCCAAGGGCACAGGGGTGGATCAGCCCCAGCATTTT. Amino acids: CSAKGTGVDQPQHF. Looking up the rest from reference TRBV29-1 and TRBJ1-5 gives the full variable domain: SAVISQKPSRDICQRGTSLTIQCQVDSQVTMMFWYRQQPGQSLTLIATANQGSEATYESGFVIDKFPISRPNLTFSTLTVSNMSPEDSSIYLCSAKGTGVDQPQHFGDGTRLSIL.

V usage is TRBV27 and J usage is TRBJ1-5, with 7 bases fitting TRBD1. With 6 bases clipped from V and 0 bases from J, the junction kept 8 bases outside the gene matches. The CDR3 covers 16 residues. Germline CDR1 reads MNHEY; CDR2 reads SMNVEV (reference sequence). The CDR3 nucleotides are TGTGCCAGCAGATTAGGGGGCTCTCATAGCAATCAGCCCCAGCATTTT. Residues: CASRLGGSHSNQPQHF.

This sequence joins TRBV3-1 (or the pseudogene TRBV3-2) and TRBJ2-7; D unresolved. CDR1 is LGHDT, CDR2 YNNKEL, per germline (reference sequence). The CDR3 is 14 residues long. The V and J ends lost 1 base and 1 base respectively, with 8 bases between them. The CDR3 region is CASSQGRLSYEQYF. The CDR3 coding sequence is TGTGCCAGCAGCCAAGGACGGTTATCCTACGAGCAGTACTTC.